This TCR beta chain was retrieved from a study of cytomegalovirus exposure and HLA in healthy donors (dated by TCRdb to about 2017). For context, the study as a whole: An earlier analysis of about 560 of the donors reported about 300 Gb of sequence data and 90 million to 120 million unique TCR beta sequences obtained from around 190 million T cells. In a later analysis, previously published TCR beta repertoires from hundreds of donors were re-analyzed and high-resolution HLA genotyping was added so that TCR occurrence patterns could be studied. Every discovery cohort repertoire had been produced on one sequencing platform. About 5 DR-DQ haplotypes were handled as single units for association and clustering, since linkage in the cohort was strong. Genome-wide SNP genotypes for about 60% of the 666 donors were used in a later genetic analysis, which treated that subset as a discovery cohort. Among several hundred genotyped donors of the cohort, an average of about 240,000 unique TCR beta nucleotide sequences was sequenced per donor, of which 15% to 20% were non-productive. In an earlier analysis of 550 to 700 of the donors, high-throughput TCR beta sequencing was used to judge whether each TCR beta V gene segment behaved as functional or pseudogenic. The study was designed to test whether signatures of past pathogen exposure could be identified by cataloging public T cell receptors. Both class I and class II loci were covered by HLA typing, at four-digit resolution. Among the roughly 390 genotyped donors, approximately 76% belonged to the genetic ancestry cluster associated with self-reported Caucasian donors. To predict cytomegalovirus infection status, the study brought together high-throughput TCR immunosequencing, statistical association of individual TCRs with disease status, and machine learning. The later analysis used no new phenotypic data to find candidate immune exposures, relying instead on TCR beta sequences and their occurrence across donors. The number of donors typed differed by locus, with roughly 629-640 for A, B, C, DRB1 and DQB1, more than 500 for DQA1, about 610 for DPA1, and roughly 450 for DPB1. About 280 gigabases of sequencing data and roughly 81 million unique TCR sequences made up an early release that covered nearly 650 HLA-typed donors. Donor age, sex, ethnicity and CMV serostatus were compiled alongside the repertoire data. Using immunosequencing, the study profiled T cell repertoires from some 670 subjects and related those repertoires to cytomegalovirus serostatus. A separate validation cohort of roughly 130 different subjects was used in addition to the roughly 670-subject first cohort.

In total, 630 or so healthy bone marrow donors made up the cohort. At the time of sampling, every cohort member was nominally healthy, though immune exposures that went unrecorded were likely present. The donor was CMV seropositive and was included in the group of 250 to 300 seropositive cohort members. A peripheral blood sample was provided by each donor, and peripheral blood mononuclear cells were used for TCR beta sequencing. Genomic DNA was extracted from the blood cell samples with the Qiagen DNeasy Blood Extraction Kit. The library came from the immunoSEQ multiplex PCR assay. For the multiplex PCR, a mixture combining 60 forward primers for TCR Vbeta segments and 13 reverse primers for TCR Jbeta segments was used. A multiplex PCR assay on genomic DNA amplified the CDR3 region of rearranged TCR beta genes. The amplified TCR beta libraries were sequenced on the Illumina HiSeq System as 87-base-pair reads. The original methods were these. A later analysis counted some 74 million unique TCR beta chains across the roughly 700 repertoires, and some 11 million of these chains were shared by at least two donors. Raw reads were error-corrected and collapsed into unique sequences with a nearest-neighbor algorithm that merged closely related sequences to remove PCR and sequencing errors. To assign V, D and J gene segments, CDR3 sequences were aligned to IMGT reference sequences. For a sequence to be retained, at least a six-nucleotide match to both a V gene segment and a J gene segment was required. Rearrangements were called productive when the CDR3 lacked stop codons and stayed in frame with V and J; all others were non-productive. Following IMGT convention, CDR3 was defined as the stretch from the second conserved V-encoded cysteine to the conserved J-encoded phenylalanine. In an earlier analysis of 550 to 650 of the donors, sequences lacking an unambiguous match to a single V gene segment were excluded. An earlier analysis of a few hundred of the donors classified V segments as functional when productive rearrangements were above 56.7% and as segregating when the standard deviation between donors was above 5%. A statistical classification framework was built for diagnosing cytomegalovirus status from the catalog of TCR beta chain sequences. In a later analysis, V and J genes were assigned by comparing TCR nucleotide sequences against IMGT/GENE-DB human TR gene sequences. The TCRdist pipeline was used in a later analysis to assign CDR3 sequences and most-parsimonious VDJ recombination scenarios. In a later analysis, each TCR beta chain was defined by its CDR3 amino acid sequence together with its V-gene family, and reads without a unique V-gene family were excluded. As a way to deal with suspected cross-contamination and a sequencing artifact, a later analysis dropped 450 to 700 nucleotide sequences that were highly shared and had low generation probability. A later analysis calculated a clonal expansion index for each public chain from normalized within-repertoire ranks of inferred template counts. In a later analysis, generation probabilities were computed with a VDJ recombination model fitted to out-of-frame rearrangements, and the resulting probabilities were checked against IGoR. A later analysis scored TCR-TCR, TCR-HLA and TCR-CMV co-occurrence with hypergeometric tests, applying a repertoire-size bias correction to TCR pairs. In a later analysis, false discovery rates were estimated by permuting HLA or CMV assignments 20 times. In a later analysis, co-occurring TCRs were grouped using DBSCAN, with TCRdist sequence similarity added in when clustering inside HLA-allele-positive subsets. Repertoires with fewer than 30,000 or more than 120,000 public chains were left out of co-occurrence clustering, as were about 5 repertoires with anomalous nucleotide sharing. TCRdb retrieved this table from immuneACCESS and kept in-frame rearrangements only. Not all clones are present; in checked studies, unresolved V genes account for under half, and no reason is known for the remainder. D and trimming were read from the DNA, whereas the V and J calls and clone size are those reported in that table. Recorded for this sample are about 170,000 clones; more than 75% of them occurred a single time. Approximately 2.5% of the sample is in the top ten clones.

Taken from the germline V gene, the CDR1 and CDR2 loops are SGHVS and FNYEAQ. From the cysteine through the phenylalanine, the CDR3 covers 18 amino acids. The CDR3 DNA has 54 bases and is translated from base 1. Cut back by 6 bases and 0 bases, the V and J ends lie 18 bases apart. What the authors observed across the whole study: Presence/absence analyses assumed roughly uniform sequencing depth across donors, an assumption that may not hold. While some public TCRs were present in many individuals, most TCR sequences turned up only very rarely across donors. According to a later analysis, most CMV-associated TCR beta chains appeared to be HLA-restricted, and the HLA associations seemed to be driven largely by CMV exposure. In an earlier analysis of around 600 of the donors, most TCR beta V segments were observed in productive rearrangements about 90% or about 30% of the time, broadly matching IMGT annotations. In this cohort, only TCR beta chains were sequenced, and detectable features were limited by the absence of alpha or paired-chain data. Correlated functional status among segregating V segments might be attributable to linkage disequilibrium, but an unknown experimental factor could not be ruled out. A cluster of highly shared sequence variants was judged likely to be a technical artifact of the sequencing pipeline. Three of the identified cytomegalovirus-associated TCR beta chains were confirmed in vitro to be specific for cytomegalovirus antigens. Immune exposure information for the cohort was limited to CMV serostatus. In both the original and validation cohorts, the classifier was reported to diagnose cytomegalovirus status with high specificity and sensitivity. Over 15 rarely observed V segments, including chromosome 9 orphons, were excluded from the earlier analysis of almost 600 of the donors because counts were too low. A later analysis associated 16,951 TCR beta sequences with specific HLA alleles at a false discovery rate of 0.05. A total of 150 to 200 TCR beta chains were listed by the study as associated with cytomegalovirus. A later genetic analysis associated a missense DCLRE1C variant with V-gene and J-gene trimming of TCR beta chains, and an independent cohort replicated the association. Some IMGT-functional V segments, including TRBV6-2 and TRBV6-3, could not be told apart with the 87-base-pair reads, so those segments were excluded. Several of the top co-occurrence clusters appeared to be linked to parvovirus B19, influenza, CMV and Epstein-Barr virus, according to a later analysis. When HLA alleles, especially DR and DQ, strongly co-occurred, attributing TCR associations to individual alleles was difficult. In a later analysis, TCR association rates were found to vary across HLA loci, with the most associated TCRs seen for DRB1 alleles and the fewest for HLA-C alleles. A later genetic analysis reported fewer N-insertions in productive TCRs among donors in an Asian-associated ancestry cluster than the roughly 700-donor mean. The authors suggested that the approach could potentially be extended to other disease states and immunological phenotypes. In a later analysis, HLA-associated TCR beta chains showed more clonal expansion and lower generation probabilities than non-associated chains that were equally common. A further reported finding was that TCR beta sequences accurately predicted the HLA-A and HLA-B alleles for most subjects in the first cohort. Because HLA typing was unavailable for some donors at each locus, only the typed subset was used in association tests.

Turning to this clone: What antigen it recognizes has not been identified. No much larger clone is present one base from it, and per-base qualities are unavailable.

Sequencing was performed on PBMCs. The sequence is built from TRBV7-6 and TRBJ2-6; TRBD2 is a weak D gene call, 6 bases matching. The TCR comes from a man aged 25 to 45 in good health and CMV-seropositive. This receptor has the CDR3 CASSPRERAPSGANVLTF. The bases are TGTGCCAGCAGTCCCCGGGAGCGGGCCCCCTCTGGGGCCAACGTCCTGACTTTC.